This T cell receptor (beta chain) was found in a study of blood T cell repertoires in COVID-19. This CDR3 contains 14 residues. The junction had 7 bases not matched to a gene; V was cut back by 7 bases and J by 3 bases. Germline V gives CDR1 MDHEN, CDR2 SYDVKM. Profiling relied on immunoSEQ multiplex PCR, and the TCRdb table lists in-frame clones only, not all of them. The data hold 210,000 or so clones, with 75% to 90% observed a single time. Material: peripheral blood. The chain combines TRBV28 with TRBJ1-1, with 8 bases identical to TRBD1. The TCR comes from a man aged 25 to 40 with COVID-19, enrolled during active disease. The CDR3 coding sequence is TGTGCCAGCAATGGACAGGGTTTCTACACTGAAGCTTTCTTT. Protein: CASNGQGFYTEAFF. Full variable domain (remainder filled in from reference TRBV28 and TRBJ1-1): DVKVTQSSRYLVKRTGEKVFLECVQDMDHENMFWYRQDPGLGLRLIYFSYDVKMKEKGDIPEGYSVSREKKERFSLILESASTNQTSMYLCASNGQGFYTEAFFGQGTRLTVV.